This T cell receptor (beta chain) was captured in a study of neurological immune-mediated disorders. Study-level points and caveats: No sharing of CDR3 amino acid sequences was observed among expanded clones across subjects, suggesting private repertoires in all groups.

This clonotype has a count of ten or more. Its target is unknown. The ends lost 2 bases at V and 6 bases at J; junction bases unmatched: 10. This CDR3 is 15 amino acids long. Germline V gene data show CDR1 as DFQATT and CDR2 as SNEGSKA (reference sequence). TCRdb itself ran the 5' RACE reads through MiXCR, one entry per CDR3 protein. This table has about 89,000 distinct CDR3 sequences, approximately 2.8% appearing once. The rearrangement links TRBV20-1 to TRBJ2-3, with 8 bases lining up with TRBD2. The source material was PBMCs. The TCR comes from a young woman with multiple sclerosis. The CDR3 DNA follows: TGCAGTGCTAGAATAAGCGGGAGTTGGGGGGATACGCAGTATTTT. Translation: CSARISGSWGDTQYF.